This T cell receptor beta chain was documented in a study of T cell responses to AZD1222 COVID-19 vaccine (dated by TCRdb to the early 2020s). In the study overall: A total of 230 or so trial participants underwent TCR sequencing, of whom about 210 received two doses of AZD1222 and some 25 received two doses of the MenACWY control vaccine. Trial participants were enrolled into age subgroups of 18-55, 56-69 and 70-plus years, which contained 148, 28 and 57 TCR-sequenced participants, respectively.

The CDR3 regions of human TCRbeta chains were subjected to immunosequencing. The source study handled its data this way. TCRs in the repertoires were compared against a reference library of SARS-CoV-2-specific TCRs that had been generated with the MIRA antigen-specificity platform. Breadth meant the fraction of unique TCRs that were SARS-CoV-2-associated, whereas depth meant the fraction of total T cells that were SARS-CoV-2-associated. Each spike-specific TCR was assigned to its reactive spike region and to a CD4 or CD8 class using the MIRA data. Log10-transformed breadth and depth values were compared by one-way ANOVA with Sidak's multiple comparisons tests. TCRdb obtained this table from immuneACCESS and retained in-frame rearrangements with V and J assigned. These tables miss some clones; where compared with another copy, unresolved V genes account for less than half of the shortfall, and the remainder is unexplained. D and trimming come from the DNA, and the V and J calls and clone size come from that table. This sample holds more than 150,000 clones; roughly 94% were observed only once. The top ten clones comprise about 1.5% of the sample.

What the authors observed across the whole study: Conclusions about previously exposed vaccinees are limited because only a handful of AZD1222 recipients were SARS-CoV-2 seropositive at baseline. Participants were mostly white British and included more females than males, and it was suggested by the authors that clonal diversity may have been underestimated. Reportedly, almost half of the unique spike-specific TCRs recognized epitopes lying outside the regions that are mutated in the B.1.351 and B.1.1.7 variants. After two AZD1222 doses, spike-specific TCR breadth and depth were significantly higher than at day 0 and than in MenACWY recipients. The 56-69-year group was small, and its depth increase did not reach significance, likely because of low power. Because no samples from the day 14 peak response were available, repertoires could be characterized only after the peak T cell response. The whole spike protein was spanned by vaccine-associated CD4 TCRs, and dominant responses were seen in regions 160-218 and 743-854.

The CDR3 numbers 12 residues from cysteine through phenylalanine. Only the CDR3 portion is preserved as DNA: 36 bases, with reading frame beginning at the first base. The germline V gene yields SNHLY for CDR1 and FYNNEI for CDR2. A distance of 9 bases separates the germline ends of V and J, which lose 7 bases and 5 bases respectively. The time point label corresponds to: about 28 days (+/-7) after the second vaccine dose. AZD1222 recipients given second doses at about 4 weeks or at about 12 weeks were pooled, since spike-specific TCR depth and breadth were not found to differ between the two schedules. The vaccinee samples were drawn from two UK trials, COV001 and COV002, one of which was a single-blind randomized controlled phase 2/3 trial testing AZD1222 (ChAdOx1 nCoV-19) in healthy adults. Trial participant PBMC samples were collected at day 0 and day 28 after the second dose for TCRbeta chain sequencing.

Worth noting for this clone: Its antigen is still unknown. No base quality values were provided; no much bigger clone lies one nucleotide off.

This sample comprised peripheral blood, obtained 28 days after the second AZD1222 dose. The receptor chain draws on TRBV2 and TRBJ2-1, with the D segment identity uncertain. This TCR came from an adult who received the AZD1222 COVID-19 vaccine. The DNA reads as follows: TGTGCCAGCACCTATAGAGACAATGAGCAGTTCTTC. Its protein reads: CASTYRDNEQFF.